The clone carrying this TCR beta chain came up many times. As yet, its antigen is unknown. The data were taken from a study of naive and memory T cell subsets. Study conclusions and caveats: Gini index rose across naive, CM, EM and EMRA in CD4 and CD8. Naive and memory subsets had different power law exponents for TCR abundance.

The beta constant-region primer was an equimolar mix of two oligonucleotides covering TRBC1 and TRBC2. The ligated cDNA underwent four PCR rounds using SP2 and nested alpha and beta constant-region primers. In TCRdb, the UMI-ligation and nested PCR reads were re-called with MiXCR into one record per CDR3 protein. The top ten clones hold 0.75% to 1% of a sample with about 85,000 distinct CDR3 sequences, roughly 14% of them seen once. Germline V gene data show CDR1 as MGHRA and CDR2 as YSYEKL. V dropped 4 bases and J dropped 2; count of bases not matched to a gene: 2. The CDR3 sequence is 15 residues long. Cells stained for CD3, CD4, CD8, CD45RA and CD27 were sorted into four subsets.

The sequence came from a human donor in good health. Sequences were obtained from central memory CD4+ T cells from blood. The chain is built from TRBV4-1 and TRBJ1-5; 10 bases line up with TRBD1. The DNA for the CDR3 is TGCGCCAGCAGCCTGGGGACAGGGGGCAATCAGCCCCAGCATTTT. This codes for CASSLGTGGNQPQHF.